The T cell receptor (beta chain) described here comes from a study of beta chain features in type 1 diabetes. Study in general: Age and gender were similar between patients and healthy donors, as were cell yields.

Notes on this clone: Its specificity is not known.

The authors reverse transcribed all of the isolated RNA, so sequencing captured expressed TCRB transcripts. The repertoire was sequenced with immunoSEQ multiplex PCR; TCRdb's copy has only in-frame clones and lacks some. The sample carries more than 550,000 clones, over 12% recorded once. V was cut by 0 bases and J by 10 bases, with 14 bases left in between. This CDR3 contains 14 residues. Germline loops: CDR1 SGDLS, CDR2 YYNGEE. Study outcomes and limitations: For patients, the naive, central memory and Treg TCRB repertoires appeared more alike than for healthy donors. Shorter TCRB CDR3s, moderately but significantly so, were found in Type 1 diabetes patients in all four CD4+ subsets. More deletions and fewer insertions at VDJ junctions were found in patients with type 1 diabetes.

The chain uses TRBV9 and TRBJ2-4; D is possibly TRBD2 (5 bases). The sequence came from a man aged 18 to 30 with type 1 diabetes. The sample consisted of naive CD4+ T cells from blood. DNA of the CDR3: TGTGCCAGCAGCGTAGAAGGCGCGGGTCGGATTCAGTACTTC. Translated, it gives CASSVEGAGRIQYF.